This TCR beta chain was identified during a study of cytomegalovirus exposure and HLA in healthy donors. It was healthy bone marrow donors who served as donors. Primers included in the PCR were 60 Vbeta and 13 Jbeta primers. TCRdb's copy holds only in-frame clones and misses some; the assay was immunoSEQ multiplex PCR. This repertoire shows tens of thousands of clones, more than 55% found once; its top ten account for 20% to 25%. J was trimmed by 5 bases and V by 1 base; bases with no gene match: 3. Per germline, CDR1 SGHAT and CDR2 FQNNGV. CDR3 length equals 14 residues. Sequencing used PBMCs. This sequence was found in a woman in her forties or fifties in good health and CMV-seropositive. The J gene is TRBJ2-3, the V gene TRBV11-2, with 7 bases lining up with TRBD1. CDR3 nucleotides: TGTGCCAGCAGCTTAGCGACAGGGAAAGATACGCAGTATTTT. It translates to CASSLATGKDTQYF. The full variable domain, completed using reference TRBV11-2 and TRBJ2-3, is EAGVAQSPRYKIIEKRQSVAFWCNPISGHATLYWYQQILGQGPKLLIQFQNNGVVDDSQLPKDRFSAERLKGVDSTLKIQPAKLEDSAVYLCASSLATGKDTQYFGPGTRLTVL.